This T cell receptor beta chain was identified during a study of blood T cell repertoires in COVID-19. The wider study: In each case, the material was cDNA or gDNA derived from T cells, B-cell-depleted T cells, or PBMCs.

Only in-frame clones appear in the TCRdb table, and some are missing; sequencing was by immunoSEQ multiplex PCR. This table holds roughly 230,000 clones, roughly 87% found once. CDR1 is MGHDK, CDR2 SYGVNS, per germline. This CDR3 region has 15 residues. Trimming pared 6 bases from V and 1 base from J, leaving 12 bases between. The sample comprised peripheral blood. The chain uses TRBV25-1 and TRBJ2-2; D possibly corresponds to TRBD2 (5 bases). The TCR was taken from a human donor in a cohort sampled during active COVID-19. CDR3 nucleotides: TGTGCCAGCAGCTCCACCGGGGTGAACACCGGGGAGCTGTTTTTT. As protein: CASSSTGVNTGELFF.